A selection of T cell receptor beta chains follows, all from one sample in a study of metastatic and nonmetastatic thyroid tumors. TCRdb redid the clone calls on the PCR reads using MiXCR. The data contain 15,000 to 20,000 clones, 34% of them seen just once; the ten biggest clones take up more than 15%. The sample taken for sequencing was tumor tissue. These receptor sequences come from a female donor with papillary thyroid cancer or a benign thyroid nodule (not recorded which). Some clones in this sample may be carry-over from other donors' samples. Each CDR3 is given with its conserved first and last residue. A D gene is named only where the DNA matches it firmly. Some rows have no size entry. The others give once, few or many, or a class for an expanded clone.

d_gene: NA; abundance: NA; v_gene: TRBV9; j_gene: TRBJ1-1; CDR3aa: CASSPRQDQRTEALF; CDR3nt: TGTGCCAGCAGCCCCCGACAGGACCAGAGGACTGAAGCTCTCTTT
d_gene: TRBD2; abundance: NA; v_gene: TRBV7-2; j_gene: TRBJ2-7; CDR3aa: CASSLSGGSLDEQYF; CDR3nt: TGTGCCAGCAGCTTATCTGGCGGGAGCCTCGACGAGCAGTACTTC
d_gene: NA; abundance: medium-sized; v_gene: TRBV30; j_gene: TRBJ1-1; CDR3aa: CAWSAGHLNTEAFF; CDR3nt: TGTGCCTGGAGTGCGGGTCACTTAAACACTGAAGCTTTCTTT
d_gene: TRBD2; abundance: medium-sized; v_gene: TRBV24-1; j_gene: TRBJ2-3; CDR3aa: CATSEGPGLAGGVDTQYF; CDR3nt: TGTGCCACCAGTGAAGGACCGGGACTAGCGGGAGGAGTAGATACGCAGTATTTT
d_gene: TRBD2; abundance: few; v_gene: TRBV6-1; j_gene: TRBJ2-1; CDR3aa: CASSEQRGTYNEQFF; CDR3nt: TGTGCCAGCAGTGAACAGCGGGGAACCTACAATGAGCAGTTCTTC
d_gene: TRBD2; abundance: few; v_gene: TRBV2; j_gene: TRBJ2-7; CDR3aa: CASSASGRSSYEQYF; CDR3nt: TGTGCCAGCAGTGCTAGCGGGAGGAGCTCCTACGAGCAGTACTTC
d_gene: TRBD1; abundance: NA; v_gene: TRBV6-2/TRBV6-3; j_gene: TRBJ1-5; CDR3aa: CASRGQSYSNQPQHF; CDR3nt: TGTGCCAGCAGGGGACAGTCGTATAGCAATCAGCCCCAGCATTTT
d_gene: NA; abundance: NA; v_gene: TRBV7-2; j_gene: TRBJ1-4; CDR3aa: CASSFRGADNEKLFF; CDR3nt: TGTGCCAGCAGCTTTCGTGGAGCTGATAATGAAAAACTGTTTTTT
d_gene: TRBD1; abundance: few; v_gene: TRBV28; j_gene: TRBJ2-7; CDR3aa: CASTYPGGESSYEQYF; CDR3nt: TGTGCCAGCACCTACCCAGGGGGCGAGAGCTCCTACGAGCAGTACTTC
d_gene: NA; abundance: NA; v_gene: TRBV6-1; j_gene: TRBJ1-2; CDR3aa: CASTEGVQGYGYTF; CDR3nt: TGTGCCAGCACCGAGGGCGTACAGGGCTACGGCTACACCTTC
d_gene: NA; abundance: few; v_gene: TRBV10-2; j_gene: TRBJ2-7; CDR3aa: CASSEFLSTYEQYF; CDR3nt: TGCGCCAGCAGTGAATTCCTTTCGACCTACGAGCAGTACTTC
d_gene: NA; abundance: NA; v_gene: TRBV30; j_gene: TRBJ1-1; CDR3aa: CAWSVCMGAEAFF; CDR3nt: TGTGCCTGGAGTGTCTGTATGGGGGCTGAAGCTTTCTTT
d_gene: NA; abundance: NA; v_gene: TRBV11-1; j_gene: TRBJ2-3; CDR3aa: CASSLALARGTDTQYF; CDR3nt: TGTGCCAGCAGCTTAGCGCTAGCGCGGGGTACAGATACTCAGTATTTT
d_gene: NA; abundance: NA; v_gene: TRBV7-3; j_gene: TRBJ2-1; CDR3aa: CASSLTPTPAEQFF; CDR3nt: TGTGCCAGCAGCTTAACCCCCACCCCCGCAGAGCAGTTCTTC
d_gene: NA; abundance: NA; v_gene: TRBV5-1; j_gene: TRBJ1-3; CDR3aa: CASSPRDAGNTIYF; CDR3nt: TGCGCCAGCAGCCCAAGGGACGCCGGAAACACCATATATTTT
d_gene: NA; abundance: NA; v_gene: TRBV7-2; j_gene: TRBJ2-1; CDR3aa: CASASVNEQFF; CDR3nt: TGTGCCAGCGCGAGTGTAAATGAGCAGTTCTTC
d_gene: TRBD1; abundance: few; v_gene: TRBV6-1; j_gene: TRBJ1-2; CDR3aa: CASSTDRFDGYTF; CDR3nt: TGTGCCAGCAGCACGGACAGGTTCGATGGCTACACCTTC
d_gene: NA; abundance: NA; v_gene: TRBV9; j_gene: TRBJ1-1; CDR3aa: CASSVSPDRGMNTEAFF; CDR3nt: TGTGCCAGCAGCGTATCCCCTGACCGGGGGATGAACACTGAAGCTTTCTTT
d_gene: NA; abundance: many; v_gene: TRBV15; j_gene: TRBJ1-5; CDR3aa: CATSRVWGASQPQHF; CDR3nt: TGTGCCACCAGCAGGGTTTGGGGGGCTAGTCAGCCCCAGCATTTT
d_gene: TRBD2; abundance: NA; v_gene: TRBV27; j_gene: TRBJ2-2; CDR3aa: CASTIAGDTGELFF; CDR3nt: TGTGCCAGCACTATAGCGGGAGACACCGGGGAGCTGTTTTTT
d_gene: NA; abundance: few; v_gene: TRBV10-1; j_gene: TRBJ2-5; CDR3aa: CASSEFVGGTQYF; CDR3nt: TGCGCCAGCAGTGAGTTCGTGGGGGGGACCCAGTACTTC
d_gene: NA; abundance: medium-sized; v_gene: TRBV4-3; j_gene: TRBJ1-6; CDR3aa: CASSPRTVESPLHF; CDR3nt: TGCGCCAGCAGCCCGCGGACAGTTGAGTCACCCCTCCACTTT
d_gene: TRBD2; abundance: few; v_gene: TRBV27; j_gene: TRBJ2-7; CDR3aa: CASSLSRTLNGGYEQYF; CDR3nt: TGTGCCAGCAGTTTATCCAGGACCCTCAACGGGGGGTACGAGCAGTACTTC